Detailed here is one T cell receptor beta chain. What it recognizes is unknown. Sequencing was performed with immunoSEQ multiplex PCR; in TCRdb, only in-frame clones are kept and a portion is missing. The sample has some 120,000 clones; approximately 90% are singletons. The data belong to a study of T cell responses to AZD1222 COVID-19 vaccine. Study-wide results and limits: It should be noted that donors were predominantly white British and more often female, and clonal diversity was possibly underestimated. Following two doses of AZD1222, Spike-specific TCR breadth and depth rose.

The CDR3 runs to 12 residues. Germline V gene lookup returns CDR1 SGHNT and CDR2 YYREEE (reference sequence). V shed 1 base and J shed 5 bases, with 7 bases lying between them. The sequence derives from an adult in good health. The sample here was peripheral blood, taken on day 0 of AZD1222 vaccination. This chain links TRBV5-4 with TRBJ2-7, with D perhaps TRBD1 (5 bases). CDR3 in amino acids: CASSLQGDEQYF. CDR3 nucleotides: TGTGCCAGCAGCTTGCAGGGCGACGAGCAGTACTTC. The full variable domain, rest sourced from reference TRBV5-4 and TRBJ2-7, is ETGVTQSPTHLIKTRGQQVTLRCSSQSGHNTVSWYQQALGQGPQFIFQYYREEENGRGNFPPRFSGLQFPNYSSELNVNALELDDSALYLCASSLQGDEQYFGPGTRLTVT.